This is a list of T cell receptor beta chains from one sample in a study of vaccination effects on CD4 cells after COVID-19. TCRdb's table, derived via immunoSEQ multiplex PCR, lists solely in-frame clones and lacks some. The profile covers some 69,000 clones, with over 70% appearing a single time and roughly 1.6% taken by the ten largest. The antigens these receptors bind are not known. Specimen: CD4+ T cells from PBMCs cultured with HCoV-229E spike peptides, collected after COVID-19 vaccination. The source is a human donor who received a COVID-19 vaccine. Both conserved end residues are part of each CDR3. Size values are once, few and many counts, or a class for expanded clones, and some rows have none.

j_call,clone_size,v_call,cdr3_aa
TRBJ1-5,.,TRBV23-1,CASRGRGQPQHF
TRBJ1-5,.,TRBV2,CASGYNQPQHF
TRBJ2-1,.,TRBV10-3,CAISDMGNEQFF
TRBJ1-6,.,TRBV19,CASSISGMHSPLHF
TRBJ2-5,.,TRBV5-8,CASPSWSGYQETQYF
TRBJ1-5,.,TRBV7-3,CASSLSAGRLNQPQHF
TRBJ1-6,.,TRBV19,CASSPDRASSYNSPLHF
TRBJ2-3,.,TRBV7-8,CASSSRGGGAGLTDTQYF
TRBJ1-1,.,TRBV3-1/TRBV3-2,CASSQVGTEAFF
TRBJ1-6,few,TRBV7-2,CASSSGPRGSSSPLHF
TRBJ2-1,.,TRBV10-3,CAISEYREQFF